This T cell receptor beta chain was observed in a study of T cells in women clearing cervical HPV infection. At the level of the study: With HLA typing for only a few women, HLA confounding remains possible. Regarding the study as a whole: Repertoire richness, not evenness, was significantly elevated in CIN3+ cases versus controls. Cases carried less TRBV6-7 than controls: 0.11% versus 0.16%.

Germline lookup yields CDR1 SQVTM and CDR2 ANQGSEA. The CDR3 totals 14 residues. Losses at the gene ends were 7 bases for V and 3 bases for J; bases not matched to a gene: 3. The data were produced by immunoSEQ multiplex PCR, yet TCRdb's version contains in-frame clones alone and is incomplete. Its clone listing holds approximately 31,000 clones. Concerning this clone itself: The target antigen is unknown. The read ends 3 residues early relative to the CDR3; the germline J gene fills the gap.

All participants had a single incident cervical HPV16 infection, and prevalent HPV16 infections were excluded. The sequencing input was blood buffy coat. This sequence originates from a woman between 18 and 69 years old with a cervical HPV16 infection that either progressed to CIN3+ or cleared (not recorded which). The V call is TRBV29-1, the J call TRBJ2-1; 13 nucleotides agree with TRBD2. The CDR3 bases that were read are TGCAGCGGAGGACTAGCGGGGGTCTACAATGAG. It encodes CSGGLAGVYNE. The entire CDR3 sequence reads CSGGLAGVYNEQFF.